The clone carrying this T cell receptor (beta chain) was counted ten times or more. A TCRbeta library incorporating unique molecular identifiers was prepared. TCRdb reanalysed the PCR reads using MiXCR and keeps one entry per CDR3 protein. The sample gives some 190,000 distinct CDR3 sequences, roughly 10% of which show up once; about 13% is in the top ten. This specimen comes from a study of T-cell reconstitution after alpha-beta-depleted transplantation in children. Germline V CDR1 and CDR2: LGHNA, YNFKEQ. CDR3 length: 16 amino acids. J gave up 0 bases and V 4 bases, and 6 bases lay outside the gene matches.

This TCR was recovered from a boy between 2 and 10 years old with acute myeloid leukemia, due to receive a stem cell transplant. The rearrangement joins TRBV4-2 to TRBJ2-3, with 8 bases fitting TRBD2. This sample comprised PBMCs, obtained before TCRalphabeta/CD19-depleted stem cell transplant. The CDR3 loop is CASSLSGSGSTDTQYF. The CDR3 region has the DNA TGTGCCAGCAGCCTAAGCGGGAGCGGTAGCACAGATACGCAGTATTTT.